This T cell receptor (beta chain) is drawn from a study of T cells in Graves' hyperthyroidism and ophthalmopathy. Ten or more counts support this clonotype. Germline CDR1 and CDR2: ENHRY and SYGVKD. V lost 0 bases and J 0 bases, leaving 6 bases between the germline ends. This CDR3 has 16 amino acids. Amplification of TCR beta CDR3 regions used RNA as the template. TCR CDR3 regions were first amplified by RT-PCR with HTBI primers. One entry per CDR3 protein, called by TCRdb with MiXCR from the multiplex PCR reads. This sample has a few hundred thousand distinct CDR3 sequences; 40% to 55% occur once, and the top ten carry roughly 8.2%.

Sequenced input: peripheral blood or thyroid tissue (not recorded which). The chain has TRBV10-3 and TRBJ2-6; D is unresolved. The source of this sequence is a woman under 30 with Graves' hyperthyroidism. The CDR3 sequence is CAISESDLSGANVLTF. Here the CDR3 DNA reads TGTGCCATCAGTGAGTCGGATCTCTCTGGGGCCAACGTCCTGACTTTC.